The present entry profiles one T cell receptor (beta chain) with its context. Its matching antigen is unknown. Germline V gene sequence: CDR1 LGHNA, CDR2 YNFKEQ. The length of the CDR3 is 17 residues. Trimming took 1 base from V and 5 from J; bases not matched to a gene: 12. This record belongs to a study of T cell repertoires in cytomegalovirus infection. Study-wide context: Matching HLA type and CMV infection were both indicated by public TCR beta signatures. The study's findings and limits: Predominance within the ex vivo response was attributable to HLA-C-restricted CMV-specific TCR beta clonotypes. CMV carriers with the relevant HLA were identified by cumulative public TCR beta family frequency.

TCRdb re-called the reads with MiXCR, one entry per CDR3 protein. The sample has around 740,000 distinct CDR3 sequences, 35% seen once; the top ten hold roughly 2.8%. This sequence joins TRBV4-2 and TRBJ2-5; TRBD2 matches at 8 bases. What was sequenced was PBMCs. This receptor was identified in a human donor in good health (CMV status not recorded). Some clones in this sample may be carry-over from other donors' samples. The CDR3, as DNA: TGTGCCAGCAGCCAAGCGGGAGCGGGAGTGGCCCGGGAGACCCAGTACTTC. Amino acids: CASSQAGAGVARETQYF.